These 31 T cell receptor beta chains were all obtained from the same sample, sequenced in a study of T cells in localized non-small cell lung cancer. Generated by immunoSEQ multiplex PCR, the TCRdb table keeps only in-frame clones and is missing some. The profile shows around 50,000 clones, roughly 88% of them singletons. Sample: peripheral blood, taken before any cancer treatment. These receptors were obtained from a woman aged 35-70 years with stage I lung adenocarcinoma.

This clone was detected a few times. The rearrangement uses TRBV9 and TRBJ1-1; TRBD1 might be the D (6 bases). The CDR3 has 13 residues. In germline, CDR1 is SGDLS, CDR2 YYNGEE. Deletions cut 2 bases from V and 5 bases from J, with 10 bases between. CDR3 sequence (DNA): TGTGCCAGCAGCGTTGGGGGCAGGACTGAAGCTTTCTTT. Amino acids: CASSVGGRTEAFF.

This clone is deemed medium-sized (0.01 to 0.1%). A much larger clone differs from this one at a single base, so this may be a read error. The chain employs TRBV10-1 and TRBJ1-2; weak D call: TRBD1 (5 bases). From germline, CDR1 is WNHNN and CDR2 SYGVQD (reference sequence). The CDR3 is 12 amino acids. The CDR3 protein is CARGGEGYGYTF. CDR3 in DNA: TGCGCGCGGGGGGGGGAGGGGTATGGCTACACCTTC.

CDR3 nucleotide sequence: TGCAGCGTTGGACAGGGGGGATTCTCCTACGAGCAGTACTTC. It encodes CSVGQGGFSYEQYF. The chain recombines TRBV29-1 with TRBJ2-7; TRBD1 matches 9 bases. This CDR3 spans 14 amino acids. V was pared by 4 bases and J by 0 bases, with 4 bases of the junction left unmatched. Germline V gene data show CDR1 as SQVTM and CDR2 as ANQGSEA.

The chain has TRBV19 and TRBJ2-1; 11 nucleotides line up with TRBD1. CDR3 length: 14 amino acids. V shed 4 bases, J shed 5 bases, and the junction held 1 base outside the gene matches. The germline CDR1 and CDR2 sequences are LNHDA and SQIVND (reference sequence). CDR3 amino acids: CASSTDRGHNEQFF. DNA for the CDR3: TGTGCCAGTAGTACGGACAGGGGGCACAATGAGCAGTTCTTC.

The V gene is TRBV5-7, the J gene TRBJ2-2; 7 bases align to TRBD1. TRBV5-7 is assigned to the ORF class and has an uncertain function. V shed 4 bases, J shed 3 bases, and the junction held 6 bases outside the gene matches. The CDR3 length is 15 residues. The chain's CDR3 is CASSHRDSDTGELFF. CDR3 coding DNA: TGTGCCAGCAGCCATCGGGACAGCGACACCGGGGAGCTGTTTTTT.

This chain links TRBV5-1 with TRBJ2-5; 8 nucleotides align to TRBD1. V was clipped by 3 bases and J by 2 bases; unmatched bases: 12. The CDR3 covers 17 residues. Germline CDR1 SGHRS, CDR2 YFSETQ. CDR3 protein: CASSSNELRTGQETQYF. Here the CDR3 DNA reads TGCGCCAGCAGCTCCAACGAATTAAGGACAGGGCAAGAGACCCAGTACTTC.

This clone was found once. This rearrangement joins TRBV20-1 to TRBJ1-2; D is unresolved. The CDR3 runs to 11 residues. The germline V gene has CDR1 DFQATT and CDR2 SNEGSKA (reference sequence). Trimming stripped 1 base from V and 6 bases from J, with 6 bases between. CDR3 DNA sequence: TGCAGTGCTAGAGGGAGCAATGGCTACACCTTC. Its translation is CSARGSNGYTF.

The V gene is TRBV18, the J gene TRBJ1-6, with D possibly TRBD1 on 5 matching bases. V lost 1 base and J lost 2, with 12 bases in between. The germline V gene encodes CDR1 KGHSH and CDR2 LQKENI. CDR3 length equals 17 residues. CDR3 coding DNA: TGTGCCAGCTCACCACTGTTGGGGGATCCCTATAATTCACCCCTCCACTTT. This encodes CASSPLLGDPYNSPLHF.

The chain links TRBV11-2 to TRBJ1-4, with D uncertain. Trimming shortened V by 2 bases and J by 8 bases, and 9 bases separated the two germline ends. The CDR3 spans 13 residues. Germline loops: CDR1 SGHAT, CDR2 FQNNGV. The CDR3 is CASSLRHREKLFF. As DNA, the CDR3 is TGTGCCAGCAGCTTAAGGCACAGAGAAAAACTGTTTTTT.

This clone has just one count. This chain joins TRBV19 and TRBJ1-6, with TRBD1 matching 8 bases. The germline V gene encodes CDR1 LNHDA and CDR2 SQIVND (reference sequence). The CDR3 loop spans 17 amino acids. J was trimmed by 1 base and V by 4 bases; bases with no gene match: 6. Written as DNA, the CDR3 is TGTGCCAGTAGTACCAGACAGGGGCAATCCTATAATTCACCCCTCCACTTT. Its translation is CASSTRQGQSYNSPLHF.

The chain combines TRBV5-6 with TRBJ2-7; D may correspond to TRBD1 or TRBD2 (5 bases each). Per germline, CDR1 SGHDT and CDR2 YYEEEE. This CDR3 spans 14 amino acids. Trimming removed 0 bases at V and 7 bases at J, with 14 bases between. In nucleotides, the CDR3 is TGTGCCAGCAGCTTGGTGGGACCGCGCGAAGAGCAGTACTTC. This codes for CASSLVGPREEQYF. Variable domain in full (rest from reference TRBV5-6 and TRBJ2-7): DAGVTQSPTHLIKTRGQQVTLRCSPKSGHDTVSWYQQALGQGPQFIFQYYEEEERQRGNFPDRFSGHQFPNYSSELNVNALLLGDSALYLCASSLVGPREEQYFGPGTRLTVT.

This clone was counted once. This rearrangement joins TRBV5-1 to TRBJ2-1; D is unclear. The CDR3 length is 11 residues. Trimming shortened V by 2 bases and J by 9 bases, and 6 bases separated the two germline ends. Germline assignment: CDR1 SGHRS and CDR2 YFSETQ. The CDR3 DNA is TGCGCCAGCAGCTTAAGGCGTGAGCAGTTCTTC. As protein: CASSLRREQFF. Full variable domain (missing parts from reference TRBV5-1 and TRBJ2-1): KAGVTQTPRYLIKTRGQQVTLSCSPISGHRSVSWYQQTPGQGLQFLFEYFSETQRNKGNFPGRFSGRQFSNSRSEMNVSTLELGDSALYLCASSLRREQFFGPGTRLTVL.

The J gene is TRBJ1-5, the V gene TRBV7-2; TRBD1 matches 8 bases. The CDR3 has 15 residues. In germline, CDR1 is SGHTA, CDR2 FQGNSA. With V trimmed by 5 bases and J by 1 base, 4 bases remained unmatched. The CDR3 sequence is CASSVWTGSNQPQHF. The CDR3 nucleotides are TGTGCCAGCAGCGTATGGACAGGGAGCAATCAGCCCCAGCATTTT. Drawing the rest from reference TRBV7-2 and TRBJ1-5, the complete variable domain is GAGVSQSPSNKVTEKGKDVELRCDPISGHTALYWYRQSLGQGLEFLIYFQGNSAPDKSGLPSDRFSAERTGGSVSTLTIQRTQQEDSAVYLCASSVWTGSNQPQHFGDGTRLSIL.

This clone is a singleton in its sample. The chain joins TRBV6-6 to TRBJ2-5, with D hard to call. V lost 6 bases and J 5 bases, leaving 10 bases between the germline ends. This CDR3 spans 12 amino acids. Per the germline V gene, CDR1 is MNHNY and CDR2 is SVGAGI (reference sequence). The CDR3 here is CASSRMRETQYF. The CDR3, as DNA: TGTGCCAGCAGCCGGATGCGGGAGACCCAGTACTTC.

The CDR3 DNA reads TGTGCCAGCAGCAAAGGGAGTAGGAGGGATTGCGCTTTCTTT. It is translated as CASSKGSRRDCAFF. This chain uses TRBV21-1 with TRBJ1-1. TRBV21-1 is classified as a pseudogene. CDR3 length equals 14 residues.

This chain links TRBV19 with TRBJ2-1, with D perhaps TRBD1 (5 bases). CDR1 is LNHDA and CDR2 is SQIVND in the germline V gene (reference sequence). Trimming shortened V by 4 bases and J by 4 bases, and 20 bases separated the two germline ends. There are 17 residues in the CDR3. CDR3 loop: CASSSSLQGGFYNEQFF. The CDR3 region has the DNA TGTGCCAGTAGTAGCAGCCTTCAGGGTGGATTTTACAATGAGCAGTTCTTC.

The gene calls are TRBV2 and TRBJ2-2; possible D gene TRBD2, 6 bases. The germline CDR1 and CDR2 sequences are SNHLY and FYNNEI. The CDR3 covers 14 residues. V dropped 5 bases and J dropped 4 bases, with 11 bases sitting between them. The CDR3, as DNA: TGTGCCAGCAGTATGGGACTTCTCACCGGGGAGCTGTTTTTT. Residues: CASSMGLLTGELFF.

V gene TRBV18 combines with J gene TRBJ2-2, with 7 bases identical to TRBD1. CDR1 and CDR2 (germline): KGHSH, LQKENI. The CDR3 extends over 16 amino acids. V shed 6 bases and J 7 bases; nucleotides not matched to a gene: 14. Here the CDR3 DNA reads TGTGCCAGCTCCCTCAGGGGGACAGAGACCTACGGGGAGCTGTTTTTT. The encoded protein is CASSLRGTETYGELFF.

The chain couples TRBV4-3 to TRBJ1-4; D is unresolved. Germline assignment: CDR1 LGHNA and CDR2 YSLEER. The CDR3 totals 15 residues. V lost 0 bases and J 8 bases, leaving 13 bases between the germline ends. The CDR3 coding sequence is TGCGCCAGCAGCCAAGAGGGTCACGTTACCGAAAAACTGTTTTTT. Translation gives CASSQEGHVTEKLFF.

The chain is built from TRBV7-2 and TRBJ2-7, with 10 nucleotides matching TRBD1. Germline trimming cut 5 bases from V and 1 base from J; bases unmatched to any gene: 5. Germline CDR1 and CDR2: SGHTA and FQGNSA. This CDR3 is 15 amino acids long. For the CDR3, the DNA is TGTGCCAGCAGCAGGACAGGGGGATATTCCTACGAGCAGTACTTC. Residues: CASSRTGGYSYEQYF.

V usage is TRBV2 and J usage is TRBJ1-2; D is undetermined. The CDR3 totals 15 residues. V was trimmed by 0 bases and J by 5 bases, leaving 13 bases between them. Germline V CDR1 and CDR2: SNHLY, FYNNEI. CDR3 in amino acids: CASSEARAALYGYTF. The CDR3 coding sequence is TGTGCCAGCAGTGAAGCAAGGGCAGCGCTTTATGGCTACACCTTC.

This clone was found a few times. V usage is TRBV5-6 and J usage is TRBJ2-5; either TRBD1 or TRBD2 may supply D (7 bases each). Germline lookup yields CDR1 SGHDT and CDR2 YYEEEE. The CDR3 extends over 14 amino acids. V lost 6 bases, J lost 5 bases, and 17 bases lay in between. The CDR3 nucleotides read TGTGCCAGCACCCTGGGAGGGGGCGCGGAGACCCAGTACTTC. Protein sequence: CASTLGGGAETQYF.

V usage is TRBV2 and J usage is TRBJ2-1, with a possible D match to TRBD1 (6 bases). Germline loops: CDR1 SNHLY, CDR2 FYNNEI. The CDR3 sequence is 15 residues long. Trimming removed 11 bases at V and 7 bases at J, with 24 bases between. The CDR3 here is CAGRGPGQPGNEQFF. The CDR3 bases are TGTGCCGGAAGGGGACCGGGACAACCGGGAAATGAGCAGTTCTTC.

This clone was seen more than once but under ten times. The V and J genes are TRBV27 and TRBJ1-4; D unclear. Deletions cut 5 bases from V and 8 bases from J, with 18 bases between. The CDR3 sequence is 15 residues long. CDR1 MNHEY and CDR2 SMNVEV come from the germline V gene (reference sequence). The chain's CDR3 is CASSPYPGSQEKLFF. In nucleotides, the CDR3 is TGTGCCAGCAGTCCGTATCCCGGGAGCCAGGAAAAACTGTTTTTT.

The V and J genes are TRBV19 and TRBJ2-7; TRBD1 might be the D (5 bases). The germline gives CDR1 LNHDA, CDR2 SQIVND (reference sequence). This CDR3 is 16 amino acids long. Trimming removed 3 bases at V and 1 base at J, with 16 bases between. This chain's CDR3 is CASSISKTAVSYEQYF. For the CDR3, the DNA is TGTGCCAGTAGTATCAGTAAGACAGCTGTTTCCTACGAGCAGTACTTC.

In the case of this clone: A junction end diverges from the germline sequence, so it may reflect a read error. The chain's CDR3 is CASSLRAHSHEQYF. The CDR3 coding sequence is TGTGCCAGCAGCTTACGAGCCCACTCCCACGAGCAGTACTTC. The rearrangement joins TRBV7-2 to TRBJ2-7; no clear D gene. CDR3 length equals 14 residues. Germline CDR1 is SGHTA and CDR2 is FQGNSA.

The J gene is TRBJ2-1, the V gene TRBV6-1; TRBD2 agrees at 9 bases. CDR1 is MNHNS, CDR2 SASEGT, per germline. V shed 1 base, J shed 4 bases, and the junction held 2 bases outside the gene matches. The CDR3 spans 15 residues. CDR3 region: CASSEERGAYNEQFF. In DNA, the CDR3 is TGTGCCAGCAGTGAAGAGCGGGGGGCATACAATGAGCAGTTCTTC.

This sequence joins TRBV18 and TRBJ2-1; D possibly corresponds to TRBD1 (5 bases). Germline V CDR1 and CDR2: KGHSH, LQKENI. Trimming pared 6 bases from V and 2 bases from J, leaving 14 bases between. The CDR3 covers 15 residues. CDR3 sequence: CASSRRQSAYNEQFF. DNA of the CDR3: TGTGCCAGCTCCCGGAGACAGTCGGCCTACAATGAGCAGTTCTTC.

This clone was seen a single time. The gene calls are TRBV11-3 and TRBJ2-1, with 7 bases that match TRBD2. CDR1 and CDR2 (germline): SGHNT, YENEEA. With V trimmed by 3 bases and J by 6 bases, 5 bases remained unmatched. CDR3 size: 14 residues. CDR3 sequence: CASSLGGYINEQFF. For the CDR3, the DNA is TGTGCCAGCAGCTTGGGAGGGTACATCAATGAGCAGTTCTTC.

CDR3 DNA: TGTGCCAGCAGTTTTAGGTGGGGGGATCGCGAGCAGTACTTC. Translated, it gives CASSFRWGDREQYF. The chain couples TRBV7-8 to TRBJ2-7, with TRBD2 as a possible D gene (6 bases). Germline lookup yields CDR1 SGHVS and CDR2 FQNEAQ. V was clipped by 6 bases and J by 6 bases, with 18 bases between them. The CDR3 loop spans 14 amino acids.

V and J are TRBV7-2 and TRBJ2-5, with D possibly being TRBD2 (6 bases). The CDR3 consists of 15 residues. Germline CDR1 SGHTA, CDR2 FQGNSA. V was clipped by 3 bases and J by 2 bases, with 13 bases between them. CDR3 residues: CASSFQAGPQETQYF. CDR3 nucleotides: TGTGCCAGCAGCTTCCAAGCGGGCCCACAAGAGACCCAGTACTTC.